These 25 T cell receptor beta chains came from one sample sequenced in a study of metastatic and nonmetastatic thyroid tumors. From the PCR reads, TCRdb re-called clones with MiXCR. Of tens of thousands of clones listed, 17% are singletons. Patients underwent thyroid surgery, and none had received any treatment before it. Sequencing used tumor tissue. The receptors stem from a female donor with papillary thyroid cancer or a benign thyroid nodule (not recorded which). Some clones in this sample may be carry-over from other donors' samples.

This clone has at least ten counts. J is TRBJ1-6 and V is TRBV5-6; D is perhaps TRBD1 (5 bases). Germline values: CDR1 SGHDT, CDR2 YYEEEE. Deletions cut 3 bases from V and 7 bases from J, with 14 bases between. The CDR3 runs to 15 residues. The CDR3 bases are TGTGCCAGCAGCTCAACCCGACAGCCAAATTCACCCCTCCACTTT. Translated: CASSSTRQPNSPLHF.

Of note for this clone: Being one base from a much bigger clone, this may be a read error. The chain uses TRBV2 and TRBJ1-1; D is uncertain. Trimming took off 7 bases at V and 3 bases at J, with 9 bases between the two ends. Germline V CDR1 and CDR2: SNHLY, FYNNEI. This CDR3 is built from 12 residues. In nucleotides, the CDR3 is TGTGCCAGCATCCCCGGGGACACTGAAGCTTTCTTT. Protein: CASIPGDTEAFF.

This clone was counted only a few times. The chain employs TRBV4-1 and TRBJ2-5, with D unresolved. Looked up from germline, CDR1 is MGHRA and CDR2 is YSYEKL. Trimming took off 0 bases at V and 4 bases at J, with 12 bases between the two ends. CDR3 length: 15 amino acids. The CDR3 DNA sequence: TGCGCCAGCAGCCAAGATGGGGAAGTAAGAGAGACCCAGTACTTC. This codes for CASSQDGEVRETQYF.

This clone was seen a few times. This may come from a read error, since a much larger clone is one base off. Other DNA sequences within the sample encode an identical CDR3. The rearrangement joins TRBV29-1 to TRBJ2-1; 10 positions agree with TRBD2. The CDR3 consists of 16 residues. The V gene's germline CDR1 is SQVTM and CDR2 ANQGSEA. V lost 3 bases, J lost 8 bases, and 13 bases stayed unmatched. CDR3 DNA: TGCAGCGTTGATAGGACTAGCGGTGACCCTATGTATGAGCAGTTCTTC. Translated, it gives CSVDRTSGDPMYEQFF.

The chain carries TRBV6-5 and TRBJ1-6; TRBD1 is a possible D gene (5 bases). Germline V gives CDR1 MNHEY, CDR2 SVGAGI. Trimming left V 2 bases short and J 7 bases short, with 12 bases between. This CDR3 has 15 residues. The CDR3 reads CASSYSTGANSPLHF. DNA for the CDR3: TGTGCCAGCAGTTACAGTACTGGGGCGAATTCACCCCTCCACTTT.

This clone was detected ten times or more. This sample also contains other DNA sequences that code for the same CDR3. The rearrangement uses TRBV20-1 and TRBJ1-2; TRBD1 matches at 10 bases. The CDR3 is 15 amino acids. V gave up 5 bases and J gave up 2 bases; unmatched junction bases: 8. In germline, CDR1 is DFQATT, CDR2 SNEGSKA (reference sequence). The CDR3 here is CSAPLQGQGNYGYTF. DNA of the CDR3: TGCAGTGCTCCGCTCCAGGGACAGGGGAACTATGGCTACACCTTC.

The table lists this clone with many counts. V and J are TRBV20-1 and TRBJ1-1, with TRBD1 matching 9 bases. CDR1 is DFQATT and CDR2 is SNEGSKA in the germline V gene (reference sequence). V shed 1 base and J 5 bases; nucleotides not matched to a gene: 17. This CDR3 has 18 residues. CDR3 coding DNA: TGCAGTGCTAGAGGAAGTTTGGGACAGGGCCCCGGTGGGACTGAAGCTTTCTTT. Translation: CSARGSLGQGPGGTEAFF.

The chain combines TRBV29-1 with TRBJ1-2; 7 bases line up with TRBD1. The CDR3 consists of 12 residues. The germline gives CDR1 SQVTM, CDR2 ANQGSEA. V dropped 6 bases and J dropped 3; count of bases not matched to a gene: 4. CDR3 DNA: TGCAGCGTAGAAACAGGGGACTATGGCTACACCTTC. This sequence encodes CSVETGDYGYTF.

This clone was observed a few times. A much larger clone is a single base away; this may be a read error. Other DNA sequences in this specimen translate into the identical CDR3. For the CDR3, the DNA is TGCAGCGTTGACAAGGGGGCAGGTGAGCAGTACTTC. Its translation: CSVDKGAGEQYF. The gene calls are TRBV29-1 and TRBJ2-7; TRBD1 aligns across 7 bases. The trim removed 3 bases at V and 7 bases at J, leaving 6 bases unmatched. Germline CDR1 SQVTM, CDR2 ANQGSEA. The CDR3 totals 12 residues.

The chain couples TRBV19 to TRBJ1-3; no firm D call. The CDR3 extends over 16 amino acids. V was shortened by 3 bases and J by 3 bases, with 15 bases between the two germline ends. Germline V gene lookup returns CDR1 LNHDA and CDR2 SQIVND (reference sequence). The CDR3 protein is CASSINYRCSGNTIYF. CDR3 nucleotides: TGTGCCAGTAGTATTAACTATCGGTGCAGTGGAAACACCATATATTTT.

This clone was counted many times. This chain connects TRBV10-3 to TRBJ1-1, with D hard to call. Germline CDR1 reads ENHRY; CDR2 reads SYGVKD. This CDR3 contains 12 residues. Trimming took 0 bases from V and 6 from J, leaving 5 bases between them. The CDR3 nucleotides read TGTGCCATCAGTGAGTCGGGGTCTGAAGCTTTCTTT. It specifies CAISESGSEAFF.

This clone was counted many times. This rearrangement joins TRBV19 to TRBJ2-1; TRBD2 agrees at 7 bases. Trimming removed 6 bases from V and 6 bases from J; junction bases left unmatched: 8. The germline gives CDR1 LNHDA, CDR2 SQIVND (reference sequence). This CDR3 comprises 14 residues. The CDR3 sequence is CASSQSGGGNEQFF. The CDR3 nucleotides are TGTGCCAGTAGCCAGAGCGGCGGGGGCAATGAGCAGTTCTTC.

For this clone: This may arise from a read error, as a much more abundant clone is one base away. The V gene is TRBV12-3 or TRBV12-4, the J gene TRBJ2-3; 7 bases agree with TRBD2. Unmatched junction bases numbered 8, after V lost 5 bases and J lost 0 bases. The length of the CDR3 is 16 residues. In DNA form, the CDR3 reads TGTGCCAGCAGTCCTGGGACTATCGGAAGCACAGATACGCAGTATTTT. Protein product: CASSPGTIGSTDTQYF.

Notes on this clone: The CDR3 does not close with the conserved phenylalanine or tryptophan, likely indicating a read error. J is TRBJ1-2 and V is TRBV6-1, with unresolved D. In germline, CDR1 is MNHNS, CDR2 SASEGT. The CDR3 totals 17 residues. V lost 1 base and J lost 4, with 19 bases in between. The CDR3 DNA reads TGTGCCAGCAGTGAAGTTGAGGAGGTGGTGACGGTCTATGGCTACACCCTC. It encodes CASSEVEEVVTVYGYTL.

This clone was detected ten times or more. The J gene is TRBJ2-1, the V gene TRBV5-1, with D maybe TRBD1 (9 bases). Germline lookup yields CDR1 SGHRS and CDR2 YFSETQ. This CDR3 has 14 amino acids. V lost 4 bases, J lost 9 bases, and 17 bases lay in between. Written as DNA, the CDR3 is TGCGCCAGCAGCACCGGGACAGGGACTAGTGAGCAGTTCTTC. The encoded protein is CASSTGTGTSEQFF.

This clone was seen many times. The gene calls are TRBV6-5 and TRBJ1-2; TRBD1 might be the D (6 bases). The germline gives CDR1 MNHEY, CDR2 SVGAGI. The CDR3 consists of 15 residues. Trimming took 2 bases from V and 5 from J, leaving 15 bases between them. The CDR3 DNA sequence: TGTGCCAGCAGTTACCGGGGGGCAGGGACTTATGGCTACACCTTC. Its translation is CASSYRGAGTYGYTF.

In this sample, this clone turned up many times. A clone one base away is much larger, so this may be a read error. This chain connects TRBV19 to TRBJ1-3; D gene uncertain. CDR3 length: 14 amino acids. CDR1 is LNHDA, CDR2 SQIVND, per germline (reference sequence). This chain's CDR3 is CASTPIDSRNTIYF. In DNA, the CDR3 is TGTGCCAGTACCCCCATAGACTCTAGAAACACCATATATTTT.

This clone came up many times. The genes are TRBV28 and TRBJ1-4; possibly TRBD1 for D (6 bases). Germline V CDR1 and CDR2: MDHEN, SYDVKM. The CDR3 sequence is 14 residues long. V was trimmed by 8 bases and J by 6 bases, leaving 16 bases between them. The CDR3 coding sequence is TGTGCCAGCCTTTACCGGGGGGCGGATGAAAAACTGTTTTTT. This codes for CASLYRGADEKLFF.

This clone was seen at least ten times. The chain recombines TRBV20-1 with TRBJ2-1, with D possibly being TRBD1 or TRBD2 (5 bases each). With 3 bases removed from V and 9 bases from J, the gap between germline ends came to 24 bases. The CDR3 sequence is 16 residues long. The germline gives CDR1 DFQATT, CDR2 SNEGSKA (reference sequence). This chain's CDR3 is CSASSPGRALLGEQFF. CDR3 sequence (DNA): TGCAGTGCTAGTAGTCCAGGGAGAGCCCTGTTGGGTGAGCAGTTCTTC.

This clone was detected many times. The CDR3, as DNA: TGCAGTGCTAGAGATCATAAACAGGGTCGGGTCACTGAAGCTTTCTTT. Protein sequence: CSARDHKQGRVTEAFF. The V gene is TRBV20-1, the J gene TRBJ1-1; a possible D gene is TRBD1 (6 bases). V lost 0 bases, J lost 4 bases, and 18 bases lay in between. The germline CDR1 and CDR2 sequences are DFQATT and SNEGSKA (reference sequence). This CDR3 has 16 residues.

In its sample, this clone was seen many times. The chain couples TRBV5-6 to TRBJ2-2; 11 nucleotides line up with TRBD2. This CDR3 is 15 amino acids long. Germline V gene lookup returns CDR1 SGHDT and CDR2 YYEEEE. After removal of 4 bases from V and 6 bases from J, the junction contained 5 bases not matched to a gene. The CDR3 is CASSPLAGGPGELFF. The CDR3 DNA reads TGTGCCAGCAGCCCTCTAGCGGGAGGCCCCGGGGAGCTGTTTTTT. The whole variable domain, filled in from reference TRBV5-6 and TRBJ2-2, reads DAGVTQSPTHLIKTRGQQVTLRCSPKSGHDTVSWYQQALGQGPQFIFQYYEEEERQRGNFPDRFSGHQFPNYSSELNVNALLLGDSALYLCASSPLAGGPGELFFGEGSRLTVL.

A note on this clone: Just one base apart from a much larger clone, this may be a read error. The V call is TRBV7-8, the J call TRBJ2-2; weak D call: TRBD2 (5 bases). The germline gives CDR1 SGHVS, CDR2 FQNEAQ. There are 16 residues in the CDR3. The CDR3 DNA reads as TGTGCCAGCAGCGTTGACCGCCGACCCAACACCGGGGAGCTGCTTTTT. Translated: CASSVDRRPNTGELLF. The full variable domain, its missing parts supplied by reference TRBV7-8 and TRBJ2-2, is GAGVSQSPRYKVAKRGQDVALRCDPISGHVSLFWYQQALGQGPEFLTYFQNEAQLDKSGLPSDRFFAERPEGSVSTLKIQRTQQEDSAVYLCASSVDRRPNTGELLFGEGSRLTVL.

This clone was counted at least ten times. The V call is TRBV11-2, the J call TRBJ2-1; no definite D call. Germline V lookup: CDR1 SGHAT, CDR2 FQNNGV. Trimming took off 0 bases at V and 3 bases at J, with 12 bases between the two ends. The CDR3 is made up of 16 amino acids. CDR3 in DNA: TGTGCCAGCAGCTTAGAGGGCGCCTTCCTCTACAATGAGCAGTTCTTC. Translation: CASSLEGAFLYNEQFF.

This clone came up many times. The chain carries TRBV19 and TRBJ2-1, with TRBD2 matching over 9 bases. CDR1 LNHDA and CDR2 SQIVND come from the germline V gene (reference sequence). V lost 4 bases and J lost 6; bases outside the gene matches: 7. CDR3 length: 15 amino acids. CDR3 protein: CASSSAAGGSNEQFF. CDR3 nucleotides: TGTGCCAGTAGTAGTGCAGCGGGAGGCTCCAATGAGCAGTTCTTC. The whole variable domain, remainder taken from reference TRBV19 and TRBJ2-1, is DGGITQSPKYLFRKEGQNVTLSCEQNLNHDAMYWYRQDPGQGLRLIYYSQIVNDFQKGDIAEGYSVSREKKESFPLTVTSAQKNPTAFYLCASSSAAGGSNEQFFGPGTRLTVL.

This clone has a count of ten or more. The sample carries other DNA sequences with the same CDR3. V and J are TRBV3-1 and TRBJ2-7, with 9 bases that match TRBD1. Germline lookup yields CDR1 LGHDT and CDR2 YNNKEL (reference sequence). The CDR3 contains 14 residues. The V and J ends lost 6 bases and 4 bases, in that order; junction bases with no gene match: 7. The CDR3 DNA is TGTGCCAGCAGTCCTGCCGGGACAGGGTACGAGCAGTACTTC. The encoded protein is CASSPAGTGYEQYF.